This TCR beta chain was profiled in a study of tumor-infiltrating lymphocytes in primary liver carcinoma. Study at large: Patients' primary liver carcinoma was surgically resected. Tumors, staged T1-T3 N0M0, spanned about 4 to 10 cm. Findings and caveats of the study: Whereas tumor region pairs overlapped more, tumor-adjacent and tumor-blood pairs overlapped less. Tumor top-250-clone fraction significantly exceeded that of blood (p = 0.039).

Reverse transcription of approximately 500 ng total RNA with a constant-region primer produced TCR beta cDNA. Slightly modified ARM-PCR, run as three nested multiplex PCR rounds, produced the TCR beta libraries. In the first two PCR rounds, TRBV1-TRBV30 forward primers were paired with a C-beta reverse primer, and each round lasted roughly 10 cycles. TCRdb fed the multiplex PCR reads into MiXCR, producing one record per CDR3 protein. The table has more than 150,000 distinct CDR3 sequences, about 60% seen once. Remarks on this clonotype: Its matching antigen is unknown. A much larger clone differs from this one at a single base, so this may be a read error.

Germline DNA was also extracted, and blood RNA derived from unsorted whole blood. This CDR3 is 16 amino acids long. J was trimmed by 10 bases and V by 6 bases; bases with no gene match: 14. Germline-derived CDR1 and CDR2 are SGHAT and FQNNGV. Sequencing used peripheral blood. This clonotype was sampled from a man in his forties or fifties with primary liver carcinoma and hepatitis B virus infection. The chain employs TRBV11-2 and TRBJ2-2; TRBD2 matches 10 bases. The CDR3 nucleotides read TGTGCCAGCAGACGTAGCGGGAGGAAGCAAGCCGAGGAGCTGTTTTTT. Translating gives CASRRSGRKQAEELFF.